The 26 T cell receptor beta chains given below trace back to one sample, sequenced in a study of PD-L1 blockade in urothelial cancer (dated by TCRdb to about 2017). The method was the immunoSEQ multiplex PCR assay. TCRdb stores this immuneACCESS table with in-frame sequences only. Part of the clones is absent; in the studies checked, under half of the shortfall reflects unresolved V genes, and no reason is known for the rest. The sample has around 120,000 clones on record, over 75% of them singletons. The top ten constitute about 2.6% of the sample. The source was PBMCs, collected around atezolizumab (anti-PD-L1) treatment. The source of these receptors is a man between 45 and 60 years old with urothelial cancer.

This clone has more than one count but fewer than ten. The J gene is TRBJ1-2, the V gene TRBV19, with a weak D call TRBD1 (6 bases). The CDR3 is 14 amino acids. In germline, CDR1 is LNHDA, CDR2 SQIVND (reference sequence). The V end lost 3 bases, the J end lost 3 bases, and 11 bases lay between the germline ends. Here the CDR3 reads CASSIGQTDYGYTF. Written as DNA, the CDR3 is TGTGCCAGTAGTATCGGACAGACCGACTATGGCTACACCTTC. Using reference TRBV19 and TRBJ1-2 for the parts outside the CDR3, the full variable domain is DGGITQSPKYLFRKEGQNVTLSCEQNLNHDAMYWYRQDPGQGLRLIYYSQIVNDFQKGDIAEGYSVSREKKESFPLTVTSAQKNPTAFYLCASSIGQTDYGYTFGSGTRLTVV.

The chain is built from TRBV28 and TRBJ1-2, with a possible D match to TRBD1 (6 bases). The CDR3 length is 12 residues. Germline CDR1 and CDR2: MDHEN and SYDVKM. Trimming stripped 5 bases from V and 6 bases from J, with 10 bases between. CDR3 nucleotide sequence: TGTGCCAGCAGTGCCACAGGGCATGGCTACACCTTC. Protein product: CASSATGHGYTF.

The V and J genes are TRBV6-6 and TRBJ1-5, with TRBD1 identical over 9 bases. Per the germline V gene, CDR1 is MNHNY and CDR2 is SVGAGI (reference sequence). The length of the CDR3 is 14 residues. V shed 4 bases, J shed 4 bases, and the junction held 2 bases outside the gene matches. The DNA of the CDR3 is TGTGCCAGCAGTTTCGGGACAGGGAATCAGCCCCAGCATTTT. It translates to CASSFGTGNQPQHF.

The rearrangement uses TRBV5-6 and TRBJ2-7; 11 bases map to TRBD1. V was pared by 4 bases and J by 2 bases, with 2 bases of the junction left unmatched. The CDR3 runs 14 residues. Germline V gives CDR1 SGHDT, CDR2 YYEEEE. Written as DNA, the CDR3 is TGTGCCAGCAGCGCGGACAGGGGGCCCTACGAGCAGTACTTC. Its protein is CASSADRGPYEQYF.

The chain employs TRBV19 and TRBJ2-6; maybe TRBD1 (6 bases). The CDR3 sequence is 17 residues long. The germline gives CDR1 LNHDA, CDR2 SQIVND (reference sequence). Trimming took 3 bases from V and 2 from J, leaving 14 bases between them. This CDR3 is CASSMWGRRAGANVLTF. The CDR3 bases are TGTGCCAGTAGTATGTGGGGGCGCAGGGCTGGGGCCAACGTCCTGACTTTC.

The CDR3 region is CASSFILAGVKNEQFF. In nucleotides, the CDR3 is TGTGCCAGCAGTTTTATCCTAGCGGGAGTAAAGAATGAGCAGTTCTTC. The chain uses TRBV28 and TRBJ2-1; 10 bases fit TRBD2. The ends lost 3 bases at V and 7 bases at J; junction bases unmatched: 9. The CDR3 loop spans 16 amino acids. Germline CDR1 and CDR2: MDHEN and SYDVKM.

V gene TRBV19 combines with J gene TRBJ1-6, with a possible D match to TRBD1 (5 bases). The CDR3 totals 14 residues. The germline gives CDR1 LNHDA, CDR2 SQIVND (reference sequence). V lost 6 bases to trimming and J lost 8 bases, with 14 bases between them. CDR3 DNA: TGTGCCAGTAGCCACCGCTCAGGGCATTCACCCCTCCACTTT. Its protein product is CASSHRSGHSPLHF.

The gene calls are TRBV2 and TRBJ1-5; possibly TRBD1 for D (5 bases). The CDR3 contains 14 residues. The germline gives CDR1 SNHLY, CDR2 FYNNEI. With 2 bases removed from V and 2 bases from J, the gap between germline ends came to 7 bases. This CDR3 is CASSEQGRNQPQHF. CDR3 DNA: TGTGCCAGCAGTGAACAGGGTCGCAATCAGCCCCAGCATTTT.

The chain has TRBV18 and TRBJ2-5; 10 positions agree with TRBD1. Per the germline V gene, CDR1 is KGHSH and CDR2 is LQKENI. The CDR3 has 14 residues. Trimming took 2 bases from V and 7 from J; bases not matched to a gene: 4. The DNA for the CDR3 is TGTGCCAGCTCACCAGTTCGGGACAGGGGGACCCAGTACTTC. It specifies CASSPVRDRGTQYF.

The V call is TRBV5-1, the J call TRBJ1-4, with 7 positions matching TRBD1. The CDR3 consists of 14 residues. V shed 4 bases, J shed 6 bases, and the junction held 6 bases outside the gene matches. The V gene's germline CDR1 is SGHRS and CDR2 YFSETQ. The CDR3 sequence is CASSTTGTDEKLFF. The CDR3 nucleotides read TGCGCCAGCAGCACCACAGGGACAGATGAAAAACTGTTTTTT.

CDR3 amino acids: CASSLSLLAGGPRQFF. The CDR3 nucleotides read TGTGCCAGCAGCCTAAGCCTGCTAGCGGGAGGGCCGAGGCAGTTCTTC. The J gene is TRBJ2-1, the V gene TRBV7-9; 12 nucleotides line up with TRBD2. V lost 5 bases to trimming and J lost 12 bases; unmatched junction nucleotides: 14. The germline V gene encodes CDR1 SEHNR and CDR2 FQNEAQ (reference sequence). This CDR3 has 16 residues.

The rearrangement joins TRBV5-1 to TRBJ2-7; 12 bases agree with TRBD2. J gave up 0 bases and V 3 bases, and 7 bases lay outside the gene matches. CDR1 and CDR2 (germline): SGHRS, YFSETQ. The CDR3 is made up of 17 amino acids. The CDR3 sequence: CASSSLMTSGSSYEQYF. The CDR3 coding sequence is TGCGCCAGCAGCTCCCTCATGACTAGCGGGAGCTCCTACGAGCAGTACTTC. The full variable domain, rest sourced from reference TRBV5-1 and TRBJ2-7, is KAGVTQTPRYLIKTRGQQVTLSCSPISGHRSVSWYQQTPGQGLQFLFEYFSETQRNKGNFPGRFSGRQFSNSRSEMNVSTLELGDSALYLCASSSLMTSGSSYEQYFGPGTRLTVT.

This clone was seen a few times. The rearrangement joins TRBV30 to TRBJ1-1; no clear D gene. CDR1 is GTSNPN and CDR2 is SVGIG in the germline V gene (reference sequence). This CDR3 comprises 13 residues. With 3 bases removed from V and 1 base from J, the gap between germline ends came to 9 bases. DNA of the CDR3: TGTGCCTGGAGGTTGCAGTCGAACACTGAAGCTTTCTTT. As protein: CAWRLQSNTEAFF. Drawing the rest from reference TRBV30 and TRBJ1-1, the complete variable domain is SQTIHQWPATLVQPVGSPLSLECTVEGTSNPNLYWYRQAAGRGLQLLFYSVGIGQISSEVPQNLSASRPQDRQFILSSKKLLLSDSGFYLCAWRLQSNTEAFFGQGTRLTVV.

The gene calls are TRBV19 and TRBJ1-4; D gene unclear. This CDR3 is built from 15 residues. The germline gives CDR1 LNHDA, CDR2 SQIVND (reference sequence). Trimming shortened V by 4 bases and J by 0 bases, and 9 bases separated the two germline ends. The CDR3 spells CASSKLQATNEKLFF. The CDR3 DNA reads TGTGCCAGTAGTAAACTACAAGCAACTAATGAAAAACTGTTTTTT.

This clone has a single count. This chain joins TRBV5-1 and TRBJ2-1, with 10 bases matching TRBD1. Losses at the gene ends were 4 bases for V and 2 bases for J; bases not matched to a gene: 3. CDR1 and CDR2 from the germline V gene are SGHRS and YFSETQ. CDR3 length: 15 amino acids. DNA of the CDR3: TGCGCCAGCAGCGAGGGACAGGGGACCTACAATGAGCAGTTCTTC. It translates to CASSEGQGTYNEQFF.

Only a few counts were recorded for this clone. The rearrangement joins TRBV7-9 to TRBJ2-7; TRBD1 matches 9 bases. Germline CDR1 reads SEHNR; CDR2 reads FQNEAQ (reference sequence). This CDR3 contains 14 residues. Unmatched junction bases numbered 8, after V lost 5 bases and J lost 6 bases. The CDR3, as DNA: TGTGCCAGCAGCATCCCGGGACAGGGTGGCGAGCAGTACTTC. Translating gives CASSIPGQGGEQYF.

The chain employs TRBV6-1 and TRBJ2-1; the match to TRBD2 covers 10 bases. The V gene's germline CDR1 is MNHNS and CDR2 SASEGT. The V and J ends lost 5 bases and 5 bases, in that order; junction bases with no gene match: 6. This CDR3 region has 15 residues. The CDR3 DNA sequence: TGTGCCAGCAGTAAGCTAGCGGGAGTAAACAATGAGCAGTTCTTC. Translating gives CASSKLAGVNNEQFF.

Only one count was recorded for this clone. The chain couples TRBV11-2 to TRBJ2-7; 8 bases line up with TRBD2. The CDR3 loop spans 16 amino acids. V was clipped by 1 base and J by 0 bases; unmatched bases: 5. Germline V lookup: CDR1 SGHAT, CDR2 FQNNGV. The CDR3 loop reads CASSLVVAGPSYEQYF. The DNA for the CDR3 is TGTGCCAGCAGCTTAGTAGTAGCGGGGCCCTCCTACGAGCAGTACTTC.

The chain has TRBV2 and TRBJ2-7, with 10 bases aligning to TRBD1. Looked up from germline, CDR1 is SNHLY and CDR2 is FYNNEI. The length of the CDR3 is 14 residues. V shed 5 bases and J 7 bases; nucleotides not matched to a gene: 8. The CDR3 sequence is CASSRTGGSGEQYF. The CDR3 DNA is TGTGCCAGCAGTCGGACAGGGGGGTCGGGAGAGCAGTACTTC.

This clone was counted a few times. The chain joins TRBV2 to TRBJ1-6; D unclear. The ends were cut back, 4 bases at V and 5 bases at J, with 12 bases in the middle. Germline V gene data show CDR1 as SNHLY and CDR2 as FYNNEI. CDR3 length equals 15 residues. CDR3 sequence (DNA): TGTGCCAGCAGTGTACAGACGGCCGATAATTCACCCCTCCACTTT. The encoded protein is CASSVQTADNSPLHF. Together with reference TRBV2 and TRBJ1-6, the CDR3 gives the full variable domain: EPEVTQTPSHQVTQMGQEVILRCVPISNHLYFYWYRQILGQKVEFLVSFYNNEISEKSEIFDDQFSVERPDGSNFTLKIRSTKLEDSAMYFCASSVQTADNSPLHFGNGTRLTVT.

J is TRBJ2-2 and V is TRBV27, with a possible D match to TRBD1 (6 bases). CDR3 size: 15 residues. V gave up 6 bases and J gave up 6 bases, with 17 bases separating them. CDR1 is MNHEY and CDR2 is SMNVEV in the germline V gene (reference sequence). This CDR3 reads CASRQTGGAAGELFF. The CDR3 region has the DNA TGTGCCAGCAGGCAGACAGGAGGAGCCGCCGGGGAGCTGTTTTTT.

The chain links TRBV7-9 to TRBJ2-5; 7 positions match TRBD1. The J call could be wrong; TRBJ2-7 is a better fit for the DNA end. Germline V gene data show CDR1 as SEHNR and CDR2 as FQNEAQ (reference sequence). The CDR3 is 13 amino acids. CDR3 nucleotide sequence: TGTGCCAGCAGGGGGGACAGTCCCTACGAGCAGTACTTC. Residues: CASRGDSPYEQYF.

This chain uses TRBV9 with TRBJ2-1, with 8 bases fitting TRBD2. The CDR3 runs 15 residues. Germline lookup yields CDR1 SGDLS and CDR2 YYNGEE. The V and J ends lost 0 bases and 5 bases, in that order; junction bases with no gene match: 4. In nucleotides, the CDR3 is TGTGCCAGCAGCGTAGACGGGAGGGGGGACAATGAGCAGTTCTTC. Its translation is CASSVDGRGDNEQFF.

A single count supports this clone. The chain combines TRBV9 with TRBJ2-7; tentatively, D is TRBD2 (5 bases). V dropped 2 bases and J dropped 7 bases, with 16 bases sitting between them. CDR3 length: 14 residues. Germline loops: CDR1 SGDLS, CDR2 YYNGEE. The CDR3 nucleotides are TGTGCCAGCAGCGTTGGTGCGGGTGCCCGGGAGCAGTACTTC. This translates into CASSVGAGAREQYF.

This clone was counted once. The chain is built from TRBV25-1 and TRBJ2-7; 8 bases match TRBD1. Trimming at V came to 5 bases and at J to 3 bases, leaving 6 bases not matched to a gene. This CDR3 region has 14 residues. The V gene's germline CDR1 is MGHDK and CDR2 SYGVNS. The CDR3 bases are TGTGCCAGCAGTAATCAGGGGGCTGGCTACGAGCAGTACTTC. Protein product: CASSNQGAGYEQYF.

The chain employs TRBV5-6 and TRBJ2-7; tentatively, D is TRBD1 (5 bases). Trimming left V 2 bases short and J 1 base short, with 10 bases between. CDR3 length: 14 amino acids. The V gene's germline CDR1 is SGHDT and CDR2 YYEEEE. CDR3 DNA sequence: TGTGCCAGCAGCTTTGCAGGGTTATCCTACGAGCAGTACTTC. The encoded protein is CASSFAGLSYEQYF.